Detailed here is one T cell receptor (beta chain). TCRdb called the 5' RACE reads again in MiXCR, with one record for every CDR3 protein. The top ten clones hold about 4.4% of a sample with 7,000 or so distinct CDR3 sequences, around 70% of them seen once. Tregs were sorted as CD4+CD25+CD127-/low cells. CDR1 is MGHRA and CDR2 is YSYEKL in the germline V gene. The CDR3 has 14 amino acids. Trimming pared 1 base from V and 1 base from J, leaving 7 bases between. The V and J genes are TRBV4-1 and TRBJ1-1; the D is unclear. Sequencing input: tumor-infiltrating Tregs sorted from the breast tumor. The sequence derives from a female donor with breast cancer. The CDR3 nucleotides read TGCGCCAGCAGCCAAGGTCCAGCGAACACTGAAGCTTTCTTT. Amino acid sequence: CASSQGPANTEAFF.